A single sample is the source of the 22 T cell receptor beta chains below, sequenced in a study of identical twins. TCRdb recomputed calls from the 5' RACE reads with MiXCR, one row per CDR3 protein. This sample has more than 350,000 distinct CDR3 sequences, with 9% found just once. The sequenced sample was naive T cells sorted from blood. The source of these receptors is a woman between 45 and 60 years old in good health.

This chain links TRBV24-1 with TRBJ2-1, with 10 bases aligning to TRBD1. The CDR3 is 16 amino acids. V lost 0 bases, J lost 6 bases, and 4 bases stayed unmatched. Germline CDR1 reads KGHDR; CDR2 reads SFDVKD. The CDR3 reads CATSDLGQGVSNEQFF. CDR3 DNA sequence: TGTGCCACCAGTGATTTGGGACAGGGGGTCTCCAATGAGCAGTTCTTC.

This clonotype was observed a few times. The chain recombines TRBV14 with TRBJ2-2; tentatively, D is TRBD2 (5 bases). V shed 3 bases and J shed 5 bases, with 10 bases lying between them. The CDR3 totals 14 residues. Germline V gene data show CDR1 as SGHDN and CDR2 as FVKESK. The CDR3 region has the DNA TGTGCCAGCAGCCAGGACTTGAAAACCGGGGAGCTGTTTTTT. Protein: CASSQDLKTGELFF.

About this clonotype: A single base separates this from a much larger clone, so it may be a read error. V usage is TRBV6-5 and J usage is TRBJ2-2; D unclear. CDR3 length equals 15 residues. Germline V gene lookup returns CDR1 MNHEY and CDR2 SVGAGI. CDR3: CPSSLGQENTGELFF. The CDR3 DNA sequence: TGTCCCAGCAGCCTCGGGCAGGAGAACACCGGGGAGCTGTTTTTT.

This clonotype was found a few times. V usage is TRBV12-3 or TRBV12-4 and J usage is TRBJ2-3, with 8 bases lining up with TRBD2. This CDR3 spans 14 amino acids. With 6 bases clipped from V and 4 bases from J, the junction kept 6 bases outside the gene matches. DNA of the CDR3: TGTGCCAGCAGATTTAGCGGGACGCCAGATACGCAGTATTTT. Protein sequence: CASRFSGTPDTQYF.

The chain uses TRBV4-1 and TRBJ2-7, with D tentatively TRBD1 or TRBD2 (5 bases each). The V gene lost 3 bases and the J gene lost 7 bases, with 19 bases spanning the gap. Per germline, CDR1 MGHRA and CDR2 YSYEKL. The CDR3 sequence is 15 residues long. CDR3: CASSQSPGRPGEQYF. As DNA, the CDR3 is TGCGCCAGCAGCCAGTCACCGGGGCGTCCGGGGGAGCAGTACTTC.

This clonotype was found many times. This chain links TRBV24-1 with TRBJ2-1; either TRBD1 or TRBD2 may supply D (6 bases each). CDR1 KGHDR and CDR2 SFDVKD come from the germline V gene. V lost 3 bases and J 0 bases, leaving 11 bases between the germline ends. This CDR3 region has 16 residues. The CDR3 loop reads CATSDGGPISYNEQFF. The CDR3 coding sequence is TGTGCCACCAGTGATGGGGGGCCCATCTCCTACAATGAGCAGTTCTTC.

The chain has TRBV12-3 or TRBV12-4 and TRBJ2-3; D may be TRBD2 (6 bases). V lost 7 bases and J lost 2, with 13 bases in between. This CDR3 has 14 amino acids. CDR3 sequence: CASMGEAYTDTQYF. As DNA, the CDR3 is TGTGCCAGCATGGGGGAGGCCTACACAGATACGCAGTATTTT.

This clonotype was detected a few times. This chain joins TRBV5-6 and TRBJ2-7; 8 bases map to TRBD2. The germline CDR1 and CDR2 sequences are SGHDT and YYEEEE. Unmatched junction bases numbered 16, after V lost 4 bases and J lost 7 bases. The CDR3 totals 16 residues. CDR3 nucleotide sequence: TGTGCCAGCAGCCTGGAGGGGCGGGAGGCCAGCTGGGAGCAGTACTTC. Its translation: CASSLEGREASWEQYF.

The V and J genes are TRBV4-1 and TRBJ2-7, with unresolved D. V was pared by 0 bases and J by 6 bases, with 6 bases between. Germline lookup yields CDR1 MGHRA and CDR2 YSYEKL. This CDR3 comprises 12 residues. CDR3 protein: CASSQDVREQYF. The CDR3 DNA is TGCGCCAGCAGCCAAGATGTTCGCGAGCAGTACTTC.

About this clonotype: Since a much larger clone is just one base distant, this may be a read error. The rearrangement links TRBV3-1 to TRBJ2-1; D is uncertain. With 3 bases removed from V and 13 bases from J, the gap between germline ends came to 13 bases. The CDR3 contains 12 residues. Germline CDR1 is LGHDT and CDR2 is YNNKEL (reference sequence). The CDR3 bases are TGTGCCAGCAGCCACGGAAGAGGTGACCAGTTCTTC. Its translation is CASSHGRGDQFF.

The CDR3 sequence is CASVQGGYDPNTEAFF. The CDR3 DNA reads as TGTGCCAGTGTACAGGGGGGGTACGACCCGAACACTGAAGCTTTCTTT. The genes are TRBV19 and TRBJ1-1; TRBD1 matches at 8 bases. With V trimmed by 8 bases and J by 1 base, 12 bases remained unmatched. CDR3 length: 16 residues. Germline-derived CDR1 and CDR2 are LNHDA and SQIVND (reference sequence).

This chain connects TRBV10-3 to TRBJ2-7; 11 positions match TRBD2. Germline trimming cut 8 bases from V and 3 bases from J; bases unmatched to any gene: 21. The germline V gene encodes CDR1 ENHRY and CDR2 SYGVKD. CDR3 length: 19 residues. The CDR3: CAIASPVTSGTQLNYEQYV. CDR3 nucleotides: TGTGCCATCGCGAGTCCGGTGACTAGCGGGACCCAATTGAACTACGAGCAGTACGTC.

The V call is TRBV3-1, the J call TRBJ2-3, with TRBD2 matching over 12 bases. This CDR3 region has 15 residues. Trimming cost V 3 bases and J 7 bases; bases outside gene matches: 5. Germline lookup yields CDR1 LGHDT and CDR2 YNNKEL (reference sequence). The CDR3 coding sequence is TGTGCCAGCAGCCAGCCTAGCGGGAGGGTCAATACGCAGTATTTT. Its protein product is CASSQPSGRVNTQYF.

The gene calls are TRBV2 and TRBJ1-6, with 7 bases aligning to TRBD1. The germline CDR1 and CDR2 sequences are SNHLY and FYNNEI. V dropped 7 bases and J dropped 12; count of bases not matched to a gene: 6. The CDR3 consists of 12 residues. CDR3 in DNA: TGTGCCAGCATGAGACAGGGTGAACCCCTCCACTTT. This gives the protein CASMRQGEPLHF.

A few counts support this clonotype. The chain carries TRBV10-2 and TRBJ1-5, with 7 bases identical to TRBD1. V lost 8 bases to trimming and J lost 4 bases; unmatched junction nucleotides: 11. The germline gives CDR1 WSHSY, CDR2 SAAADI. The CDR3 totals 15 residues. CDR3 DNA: TGCGCCAGCGCGGACAGGAAGGAGAGAAATCAGCCCCAGCATTTT. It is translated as CASADRKERNQPQHF.

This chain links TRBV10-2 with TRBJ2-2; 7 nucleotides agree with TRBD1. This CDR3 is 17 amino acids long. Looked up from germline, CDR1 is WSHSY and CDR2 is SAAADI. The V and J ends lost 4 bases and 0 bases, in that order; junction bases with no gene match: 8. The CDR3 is CASSGSMGTANTGELFF. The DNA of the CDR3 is TGCGCCAGCAGTGGGTCGATGGGGACAGCGAACACCGGGGAGCTGTTTTTT.

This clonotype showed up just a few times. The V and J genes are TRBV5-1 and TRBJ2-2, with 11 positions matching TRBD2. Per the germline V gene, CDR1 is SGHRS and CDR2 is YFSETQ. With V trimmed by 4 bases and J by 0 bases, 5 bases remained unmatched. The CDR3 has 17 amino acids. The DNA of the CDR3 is TGCGCCAGCAGCCCCCGGGGACTAGCGGCGAACACCGGGGAGCTGTTTTTT. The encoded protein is CASSPRGLAANTGELFF.

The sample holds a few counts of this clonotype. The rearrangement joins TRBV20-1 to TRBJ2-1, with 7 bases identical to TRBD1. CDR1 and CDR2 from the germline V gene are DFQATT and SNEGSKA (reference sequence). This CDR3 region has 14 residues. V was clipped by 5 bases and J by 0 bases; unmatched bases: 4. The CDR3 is CSAGRDSSYNEQFF. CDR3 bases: TGCAGTGCTGGCCGGGACAGCTCCTACAATGAGCAGTTCTTC.

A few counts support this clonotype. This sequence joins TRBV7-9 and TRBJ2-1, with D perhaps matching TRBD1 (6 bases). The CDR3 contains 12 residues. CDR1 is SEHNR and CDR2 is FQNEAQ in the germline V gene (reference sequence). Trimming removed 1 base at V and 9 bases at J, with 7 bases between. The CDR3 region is CASSLVGAEQFF. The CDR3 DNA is TGTGCCAGCAGCTTAGTGGGGGCTGAGCAGTTCTTC.

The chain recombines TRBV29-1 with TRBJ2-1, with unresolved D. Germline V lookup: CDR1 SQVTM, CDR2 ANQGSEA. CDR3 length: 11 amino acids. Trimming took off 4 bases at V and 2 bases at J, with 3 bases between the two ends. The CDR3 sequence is CSVVAYNEQFF. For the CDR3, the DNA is TGCAGCGTTGTGGCCTACAATGAGCAGTTCTTC.

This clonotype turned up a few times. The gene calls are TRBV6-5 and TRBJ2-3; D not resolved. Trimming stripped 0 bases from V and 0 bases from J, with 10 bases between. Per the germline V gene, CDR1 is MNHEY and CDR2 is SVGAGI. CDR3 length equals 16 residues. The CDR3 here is CASSYSGVGSTDTQYF. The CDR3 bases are TGTGCCAGCAGTTACTCGGGCGTCGGAAGCACAGATACGCAGTATTTT.

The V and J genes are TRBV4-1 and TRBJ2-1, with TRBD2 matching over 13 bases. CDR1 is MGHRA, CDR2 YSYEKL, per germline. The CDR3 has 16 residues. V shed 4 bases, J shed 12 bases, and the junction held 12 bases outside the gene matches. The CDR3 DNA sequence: TGCGCCAGCAGCCCCCAGAAGGGGACTAGCGGGATATGGCAGTTCTTC. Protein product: CASSPQKGTSGIWQFF.